This T cell receptor (beta chain) appears in the sequencing data of a study of cytomegalovirus exposure and HLA in healthy donors. In the study overall: Drawn from HLA-typed donors, about 85 million unique TCRs were held in an early data release. Overall study results and limits: The CMV antigen specificity of a few CMV-associated chains was confirmed through in vitro analysis.

As regards this clone: Its antigen is unknown.

60 Vbeta and 13 Jbeta primers were used in PCR. Using immunoSEQ multiplex PCR, the repertoire was profiled, and TCRdb retains in-frame clones only, with some absent. The sample holds around 100,000 clones, more than 75% seen once. V was clipped by 5 bases and J by 3 bases; unmatched bases: 9. From germline, CDR1 is SQVTM and CDR2 ANQGSEA. This CDR3 contains 16 residues. The sequence was collected from a woman aged 18-35 years in good health and CMV-seropositive. The sample comprised PBMCs. V is TRBV29-1 and J is TRBJ2-7; 14 bases match TRBD2. CDR3 DNA sequence: TGCAGCGTTCTAGGGACTAGCGGGAGAGAGAGCTACGAGCAGTACTTC. This codes for CSVLGTSGRESYEQYF.